The table lists the clone carrying this TCR beta chain with a few counts. The CDR3 length is 15 residues. The V end was cut by 5 bases, the J end by 4 bases, with 12 bases between. Amplification of the TCR beta CDR3 regions used RNA transcripts (as template). HTBI-primed RT-PCR formed the first round, and a multiplex PCR formed the second. In TCRdb, the multiplex PCR reads were re-called with MiXCR into one record per CDR3 protein. The table has about 240,000 distinct CDR3 sequences, about 46% seen once. This sample was included in a study of Graves' ophthalmopathy and Graves' hyperthyroidism. Sequencing was performed on peripheral blood. The clonotype comes from an adult man with Graves' ophthalmopathy. This chain uses TRBV12-3 or TRBV12-4 with TRBJ2-6; weak D call: TRBD1 (6 bases). The CDR3 DNA sequence: TGTGCCAGCAGTACAGGGAGTGCCGGGGCCAACGTCCTGACTTTC. It yields the protein CASSTGSAGANVLTF.